This TCR beta chain was found in a study of PD-L1 blockade in urothelial cancer. The V and J ends lost 0 bases and 5 bases, in that order; junction bases with no gene match: 6. Germline V lookup: CDR1 SGDLS, CDR2 YYNGEE. CDR3 size: 15 residues. Method: immunoSEQ multiplex PCR; TCRdb's copy keeps in-frame clones and lacks some. The sample shows some 97,000 clones, about 90% of them seen only once. The sequencing here drew on PBMCs, taken around atezolizumab (anti-PD-L1) treatment. The receptor's source is a woman aged 80 or older with urothelial cancer. V gene TRBV9 combines with J gene TRBJ2-3, with 7 bases fitting TRBD2. The CDR3 DNA reads as TGTGCCAGCAGCGTAGTGGGAGGGCCGAGAGATACGCAGTATTTT. Its protein is CASSVVGGPRDTQYF.